In its sample, the clone carrying this TCR beta chain was seen a few times. Its target is unknown. RNA extraction was followed by reverse transcription into cDNA, which acted as the sequencing template. Sequencing was performed with immunoSEQ multiplex PCR; in TCRdb, only in-frame clones are kept and a portion is missing. The table lists roughly 120,000 clones, under 60% of them singletons. Treatment specified: oral pan-JAK inhibitor, 5-10 mg twice daily. Peripheral blood, together with lesional scalp punch biopsies, was collected from alopecia areata patients. This sample was taken from a study of CD8+ T cells in alopecia areata. The CDR3 runs 16 residues. Trimming cost V 2 bases and J 4 bases; bases outside gene matches: 6. The germline CDR1 and CDR2 sequences are SGHAT and FQNNGV. The study's findings and limits: Whether baseline CD8+ expansion is linked to response remains uncertain, given a single nonresponder.

This rearrangement joins TRBV11-2 to TRBJ2-1, with 9 bases identical to TRBD2. This TCR was recovered from a human donor with alopecia areata. Material: CD8+ T cells sorted from blood, obtained at week 24, from a patient treated with tofacitinib. The CDR3 DNA sequence: TGTGCCAGCAGCTTAAGAGTTGCGGGGGGGTACAATGAGCAGTTCTTC. Translated, it gives CASSLRVAGGYNEQFF.